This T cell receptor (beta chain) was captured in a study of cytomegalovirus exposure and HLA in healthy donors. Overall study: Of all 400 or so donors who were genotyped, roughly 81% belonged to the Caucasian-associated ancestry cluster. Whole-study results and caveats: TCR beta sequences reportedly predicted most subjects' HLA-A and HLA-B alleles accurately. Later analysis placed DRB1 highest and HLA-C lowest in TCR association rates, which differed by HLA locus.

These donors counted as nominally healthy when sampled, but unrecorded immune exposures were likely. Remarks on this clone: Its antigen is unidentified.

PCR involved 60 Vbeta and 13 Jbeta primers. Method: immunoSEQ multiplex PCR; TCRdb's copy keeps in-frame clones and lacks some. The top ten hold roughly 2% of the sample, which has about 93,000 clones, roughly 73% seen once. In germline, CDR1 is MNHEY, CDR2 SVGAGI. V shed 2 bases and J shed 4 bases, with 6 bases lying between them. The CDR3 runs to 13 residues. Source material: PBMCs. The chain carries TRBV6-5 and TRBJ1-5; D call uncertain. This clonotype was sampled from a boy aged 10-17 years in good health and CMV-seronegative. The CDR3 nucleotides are TGTGCCAGCAGTTACGACGGGAATCAGCCCCAGCATTTT. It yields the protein CASSYDGNQPQHF.